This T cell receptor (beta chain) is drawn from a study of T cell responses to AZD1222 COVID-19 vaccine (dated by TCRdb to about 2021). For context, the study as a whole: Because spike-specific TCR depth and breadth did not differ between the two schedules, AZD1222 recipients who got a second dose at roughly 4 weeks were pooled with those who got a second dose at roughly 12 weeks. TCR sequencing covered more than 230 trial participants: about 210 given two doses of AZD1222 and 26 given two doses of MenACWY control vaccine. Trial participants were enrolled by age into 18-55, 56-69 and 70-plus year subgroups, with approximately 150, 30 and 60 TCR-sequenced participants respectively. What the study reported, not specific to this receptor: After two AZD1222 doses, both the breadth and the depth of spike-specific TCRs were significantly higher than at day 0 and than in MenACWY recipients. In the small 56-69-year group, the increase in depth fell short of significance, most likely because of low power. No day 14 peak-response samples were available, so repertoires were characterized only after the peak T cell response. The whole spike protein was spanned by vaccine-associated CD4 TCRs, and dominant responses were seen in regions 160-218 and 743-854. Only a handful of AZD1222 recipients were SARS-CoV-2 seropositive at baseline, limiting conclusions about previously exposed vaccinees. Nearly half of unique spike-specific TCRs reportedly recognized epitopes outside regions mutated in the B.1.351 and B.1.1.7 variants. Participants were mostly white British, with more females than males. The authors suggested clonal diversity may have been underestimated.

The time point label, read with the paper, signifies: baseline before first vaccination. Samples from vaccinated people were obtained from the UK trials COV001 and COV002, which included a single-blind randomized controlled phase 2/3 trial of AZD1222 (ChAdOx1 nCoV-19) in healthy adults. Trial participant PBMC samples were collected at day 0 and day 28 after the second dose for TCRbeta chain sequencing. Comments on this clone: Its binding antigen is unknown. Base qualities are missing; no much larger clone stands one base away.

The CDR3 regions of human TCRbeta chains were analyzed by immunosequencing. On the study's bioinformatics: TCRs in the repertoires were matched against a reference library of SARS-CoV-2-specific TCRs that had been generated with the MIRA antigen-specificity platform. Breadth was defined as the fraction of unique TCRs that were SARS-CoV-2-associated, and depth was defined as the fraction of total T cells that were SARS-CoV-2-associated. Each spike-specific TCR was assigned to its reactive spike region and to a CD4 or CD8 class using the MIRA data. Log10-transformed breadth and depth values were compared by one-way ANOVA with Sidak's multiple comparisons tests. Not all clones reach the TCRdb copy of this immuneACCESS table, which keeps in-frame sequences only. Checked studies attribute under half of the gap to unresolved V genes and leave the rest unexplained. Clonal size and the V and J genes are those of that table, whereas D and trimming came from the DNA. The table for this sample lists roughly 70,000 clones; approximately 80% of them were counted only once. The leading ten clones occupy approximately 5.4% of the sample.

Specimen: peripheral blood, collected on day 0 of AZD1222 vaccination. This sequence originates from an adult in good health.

The DNA is as follows: TGTGCCAGCAGCCCCTCTGGGAGCTCCTACAATGAGCAGTTCTTC. This is translated as CASSPSGSSYNEQFF. The sequence links TRBV5-5 to TRBJ2-1; TRBD2 could be the D gene, as 5 bases match. The CDR3 numbers 15 residues from cysteine through phenylalanine. Of all the DNA, just the CDR3 is kept, 45 bases in frame from base 1. Per the germline V gene (reference sequence), SGHKS is the CDR1 and YYEKEE is the CDR2. Trimming removed 4 bases from V and 0 bases from J, leaving 11 bases between the germline ends.